This T cell receptor (beta chain) was profiled in a study of T cells after yellow fever vaccination. Findings and limits, study-wide: It was a small share of clonotypes that appeared in both CD4 and CD8 compartments.

5'RACE template switching added a universal primer site and UMIs to TCR cDNA. A single record per CDR3 protein comes from TCRdb applying MiXCR to the 5' RACE reads. Here the sample spans about 360,000 distinct CDR3 sequences, approximately 6% being singletons. This clonotype showed up just a few times. The antigen remains undetermined. This CDR3 comprises 15 residues. The V gene's germline CDR1 is DFQATT and CDR2 SNEGSKA (reference sequence). Trimming removed 1 base at V and 5 bases at J, with 15 bases between. The sample consisted of PBMCs, taken 5 days after the yellow fever booster vaccination. The chain carries TRBV20-1 and TRBJ2-1; D is unresolved. The TCR originated in a man between 25 and 39 years old who received the YFV17D yellow fever vaccine. The CDR3 DNA sequence: TGCAGTGCTAGAGGTGGTGGAACGGGCAACAATGAGCAGTTCTTC. It yields the protein CSARGGGTGNNEQFF.